This passage covers 8 T cell receptor beta chains from one sample sequenced in a study of identical twins. TCRdb redid the calling of the 5' RACE reads with MiXCR, one entry per CDR3 protein. The table has around 500,000 distinct CDR3 sequences, 13% to 15% seen once. These data were also filed under a second study, of yellow fever vaccine responses in identical twins.

Sequenced sample: CD4+ T cells sorted from blood. The receptors derive from a woman between 18 and 29 years old in good health.

This chain uses TRBV27 with TRBJ2-2; no clear D gene. This CDR3 is built from 13 residues. V gave up 6 bases and J gave up 1 base, with 6 bases separating them. Germline CDR1 MNHEY, CDR2 SMNVEV (reference sequence). The CDR3 loop reads CASSWRNTGELFF. The CDR3 nucleotides read TGTGCCAGCAGCTGGCGGAACACCGGGGAGCTGTTTTTT.

This chain joins TRBV29-1 and TRBJ2-3, with D hard to call. This CDR3 is 11 amino acids long. Germline V CDR1 and CDR2: SQVTM, ANQGSEA. V was pared by 3 bases and J by 2 bases, with 3 bases between. CDR3 region: CSVENTDTQYF. Written as DNA, the CDR3 is TGCAGCGTTGAGAACACAGATACGCAGTATTTT.

This clonotype has a handful of counts. The chain combines TRBV2 with TRBJ1-4; no firm D call. Germline loops: CDR1 SNHLY, CDR2 FYNNEI. CDR3 length: 11 amino acids. V was pared by 4 bases and J by 7 bases, with 4 bases between. The CDR3 nucleotides are TGTGCCAGCAGTGGGATTGAAAAACTGTTTTTT. The encoded protein is CASSGIEKLFF.

A few counts support this clonotype. The rearrangement joins TRBV14 to TRBJ2-4; no definite D call. CDR3 length: 17 amino acids. V dropped 2 bases and J dropped 3 bases, with 17 bases sitting between them. Germline CDR1 SGHDN, CDR2 FVKESK. CDR3 DNA: TGTGCCAGCAGCCAACCCCAAAGGGCGGAGAGCAAAAACATTCAGTACTTC. Residues: CASSQPQRAESKNIQYF.

The gene calls are TRBV6-6 and TRBJ2-5; D tentatively reads TRBD1 or TRBD2 (6 bases each). Germline-derived CDR1 and CDR2 are MNHNY and SVGAGI (reference sequence). Deletions cut 6 bases from V and 9 bases from J, with 14 bases between. This CDR3 region has 12 residues. The CDR3 sequence is CASREGGDAQYF. CDR3 DNA: TGTGCCAGCAGGGAGGGGGGAGATGCCCAGTACTTC.

The gene calls are TRBV12-3 or TRBV12-4 and TRBJ2-7, with TRBD2 as a possible D gene (6 bases). The CDR3 covers 16 residues. Trimming removed 3 bases at V and 0 bases at J, with 15 bases between. The CDR3 is CASSFLGPGSSYEQYF. As DNA, the CDR3 is TGTGCCAGCAGTTTTCTCGGTCCCGGGAGCTCCTACGAGCAGTACTTC.

The J gene is TRBJ1-2, the V gene TRBV24-1, with 7 bases matching TRBD1. Trimming took 2 bases from V and 3 from J; bases not matched to a gene: 2. CDR1 and CDR2 (germline): KGHDR, SFDVKD. The CDR3 is 14 residues long. CDR3 bases: TGTGCCACCAGTGATTGGACAGGACACTATGGCTACACCTTC. Translated, it gives CATSDWTGHYGYTF.

J is TRBJ2-7 and V is TRBV7-9, with D tentatively TRBD2 (5 bases). Germline-derived CDR1 and CDR2 are SEHNR and FQNEAQ (reference sequence). The ends were cut back, 5 bases at V and 1 base at J, with 12 bases in the middle. The CDR3 covers 14 residues. In DNA form, the CDR3 reads TGTGCCAGCAGCGCGACTACGACTTCCTACGAGCAGTACTTC. Translated, it gives CASSATTTSYEQYF.